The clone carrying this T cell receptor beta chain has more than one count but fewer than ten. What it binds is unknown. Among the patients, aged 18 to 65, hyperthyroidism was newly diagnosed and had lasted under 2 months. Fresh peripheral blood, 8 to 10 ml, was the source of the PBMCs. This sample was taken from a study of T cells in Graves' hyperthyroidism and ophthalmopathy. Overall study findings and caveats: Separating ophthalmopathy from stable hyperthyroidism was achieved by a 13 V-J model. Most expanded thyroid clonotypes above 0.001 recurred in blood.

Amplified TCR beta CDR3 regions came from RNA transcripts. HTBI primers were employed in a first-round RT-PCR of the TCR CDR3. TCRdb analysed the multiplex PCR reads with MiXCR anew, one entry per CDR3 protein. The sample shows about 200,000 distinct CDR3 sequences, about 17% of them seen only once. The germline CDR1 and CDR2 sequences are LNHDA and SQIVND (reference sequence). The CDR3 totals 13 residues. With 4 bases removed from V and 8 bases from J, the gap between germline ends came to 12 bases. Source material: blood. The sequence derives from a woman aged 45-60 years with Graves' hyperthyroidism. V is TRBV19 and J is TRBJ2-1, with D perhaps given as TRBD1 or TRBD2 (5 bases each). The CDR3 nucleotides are TGTGCCAGTAGTAGGGACGGATACTATGAGCAGTTCTTC. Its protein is CASSRDGYYEQFF.